These T cell receptor beta chains were read from a single sample in a study of blood T cell repertoires in COVID-19. Generated by immunoSEQ multiplex PCR, the TCRdb table keeps only in-frame clones and is missing some. Of 180,000 or so clones in the sample, almost 85% were seen once. The specimen was peripheral blood. The receptors here all came from a human donor with acute or convalescent COVID-19. The donor label of this sample is uncertain. CDR3s include the opening cysteine and the closing phenylalanine or tryptophan. The D gene is left open where the match is weak. Rows may omit the clone size; those that give it use once, few, many or a size class.

D gene,J gene,clone size,V gene,CDR3 DNA,CDR3 protein
TRBD1,TRBJ1-1,NA,TRBV7-3,TGTGCCAGCAGCCCATCACCGGGACAGGGGGCGCCGGCTTTCTTT,CASSPSPGQGAPAFF
NA,TRBJ2-3,few,TRBV19,TGTGCCAGTAGTATCCAGGGCCGCACAGATACGCAGTATTTT,CASSIQGRTDTQYF
TRBD1,TRBJ1-2,once,TRBV6-5,TGTGCCAGCAGATCTCCGGGACAGCAGTCCTATGGCTACACCTTC,CASRSPGQQSYGYTF
NA,TRBJ2-7,NA,TRBV29-1,TGCAGCGCAGTCGGACAGATAGGCGCCTACGAGCAGTACTTC,CSAVGQIGAYEQYF
NA,TRBJ1-1,NA,TRBV27,TGTGCCAGCAGTAAAACAGGGTTAACTGAAGCTTTCTTT,CASSKTGLTEAFF
NA,TRBJ2-5,once,TRBV11-2,TGTGCCAGCAGGTCGGGGACCCAGTACTTC,CASRSGTQYF
TRBD2,TRBJ2-1,NA,TRBV3-1/TRBV3-2,TGTGCCAGCAGCCACTCGGCTTCGGGACTAGGCCGTAGTGAGCAGTTCTTC,CASSHSASGLGRSEQFF
TRBD2,TRBJ2-7,once,TRBV5-4,TGTGCCAGCAGTGTCCCAGCGGGAGTTTCCAAGCAGTACTTC,CASSVPAGVSKQYF
NA,TRBJ1-3,NA,TRBV5-4,TGTGCCAGCAGCGCCGCCCCGAGCTCTGGAAACACCATATATTTT,CASSAAPSSGNTIYF
NA,TRBJ2-4,NA,TRBV7-2,TGTGCCAGCAGCCCAGGTAGCGGCAAAAACATTCAGTACTTC,CASSPGSGKNIQYF
TRBD2,TRBJ2-7,NA,TRBV4-1,TGCGCCAGCAGCCAGTGGACTAGCGGGGGCTCCTACGAGCAGTACTTC,CASSQWTSGGSYEQYF
NA,TRBJ2-3,NA,TRBV5-8,TGTGCCAGCAGCTCGAGGATCTGGGGCACAGATACGCAGTATTTT,CASSSRIWGTDTQYF
NA,TRBJ1-5,NA,TRBV5-6,TGTGCCAGCAGCTCGTACAGGGTCAATCAGCCCCAGCATTTT,CASSSYRVNQPQHF
NA,TRBJ1-5,few,TRBV7-8,TGTGCCAGCAGCTTACTAGTGATCAATCAGCCCCAGCATTTT,CASSLLVINQPQHF
TRBD2,TRBJ2-3,few,TRBV7-9,TGTGCCAGCAGCTCTCGACTAGCGGAGTCCCCAGATACGCAGTATTTT,CASSSRLAESPDTQYF
NA,TRBJ2-1,once,TRBV6-2/TRBV6-3,TGTGCCAGCAGTCTCATCCCCGGAGCGGGCGAAAACAATGAGCAGTTCTTC,CASSLIPGAGENNEQFF
NA,TRBJ2-1,NA,TRBV7-2,TGTGCCAGCAGCTTAGAGGGGCGGGAATACAATGAGCAGTTCTTC,CASSLEGREYNEQFF
NA,TRBJ2-5,NA,TRBV18,TGTGCCAGCTCACCACTAATGGGGCTTCAGGAGACCCAGTACTTC,CASSPLMGLQETQYF
NA,TRBJ2-7,once,TRBV30,TGTGCCTGGACCACCGGGAGCCACGAGCAGTACTTC,CAWTTGSHEQYF
TRBD2,TRBJ2-3,NA,TRBV12-5,TGTGCTAGTGGAAGGACTAGTGATACGCAGTATTTT,CASGRTSDTQYF
TRBD1,TRBJ1-5,NA,TRBV19,TGTGCCAGTACTGGACAGGGGGCTGTTCAGCCCCAGCATTTT,CASTGQGAVQPQHF
TRBD1,TRBJ2-3,NA,TRBV6-5,TGTGCCAGCAGTCCCTGGACAGGGGTAAATACGCAGTATTTT,CASSPWTGVNTQYF
NA,TRBJ2-7,few,TRBV18,TGTGCCAGCTCACCGTCCGGGACAAACTCCTACGAGCAGTACTTC,CASSPSGTNSYEQYF
NA,TRBJ2-7,NA,TRBV6-6,TGTGCCAGCAGTTACTCGTCCCCGGGGGGCGCCTACGAGCAGTACTTC,CASSYSSPGGAYEQYF
NA,TRBJ2-5,NA,TRBV5-4,TGTGCCAGCAGCTTGTCCGAGGCGGCCCAGTACTTC,CASSLSEAAQYF
TRBD1,TRBJ1-5,NA,TRBV5-1,TGCGCCAGCAGCTTGGAGGACAGGGGGCAGCCCCAGCATTTT,CASSLEDRGQPQHF
NA,TRBJ1-5,many,TRBV21-1,TGTGCCAGCAGCAAAGTTGGGCAGATGGTATATAGCAATCAGCCCCAGCATTTT,CASSKVGQMVYSNQPQHF
TRBD1,TRBJ2-1,NA,TRBV28,TGTGCCAGCAGTCACCGGACAGGGGCCTACAATGAGCAGTTCTTC,CASSHRTGAYNEQFF
TRBD2,TRBJ2-1,NA,TRBV28,TGTGCCAGCAGTGGCGGGAGGCACTTAAATGAGCAGTTCTTC,CASSGGRHLNEQFF
TRBD1,TRBJ1-1,NA,TRBV28,TGTGCCAGCAGTTGGACAGGGCAAGCTTTCTTT,CASSWTGQAFF
NA,TRBJ2-2,NA,TRBV2,TGTGCCAGCATCAGAGGGGGTACGCTCACCGGGGAGCTGTTTTTT,CASIRGGTLTGELFF
NA,TRBJ1-5,NA,TRBV2,TGTGCCAGCGGGGACTTTTCTAGCAATCAGCCCCAGCATTTT,CASGDFSSNQPQHF
NA,TRBJ1-2,NA,TRBV7-9,TGTGCCAGCAGCTTAGTGGCTTGGACAGCCGCTTTAGGTGGCTACACCTTC,CASSLVAWTAALGGYTF
TRBD2,TRBJ2-2,NA,TRBV19,TGTGCCAGTAGTATTAGTTCTCGAAGCGGACTAGCGGTGACCGGGGAGCTGTTTTTT,CASSISSRSGLAVTGELFF
NA,TRBJ2-7,NA,TRBV5-1,TGCGCCAGCAGCTTGGGGGACAACGCCTTACCGGAGCAGTACTTC,CASSLGDNALPEQYF
NA,TRBJ2-3,NA,TRBV9,TGTGCCAGCAGCGTCCTGTCGGGCACAGATACGCAGTATTTT,CASSVLSGTDTQYF
NA,TRBJ1-6,NA,TRBV30,TGTGCCTGGAGTGTCCCAGGAGCGGGCTTTTCACCCCTCCACTTT,CAWSVPGAGFSPLHF
TRBD2,TRBJ2-3,few,TRBV6-5,TGTGCCAGCAGTCCTCGGGACTACGCGCCTACGCAGTATTTT,CASSPRDYAPTQYF
TRBD1,TRBJ2-3,NA,TRBV10-1,TGCGCCAGCAGCCCCGCCGGGACAGGGCCAGATACGCAGTATTTT,CASSPAGTGPDTQYF
TRBD2,TRBJ2-7,once,TRBV18,TGTGCCAGCTCACCTCTAGAACGACTAGCGGGAAATTCATACGAGCAGTACTTC,CASSPLERLAGNSYEQYF
TRBD2,TRBJ2-3,NA,TRBV19,TGTGCCAGTAAAAACCTATCCGGGAGGGGGGTGGATACGCAGTATTTT,CASKNLSGRGVDTQYF
TRBD2,TRBJ2-1,NA,TRBV9,TGTGCCAGCAGCGTTCTAGCGGGAGTCGGCAATGAGCAGTTCTTC,CASSVLAGVGNEQFF
TRBD2,TRBJ2-1,NA,TRBV7-2,TGTGCCAGCAGCTTACGAGGCGTACTAGCGGGAATCAACAATGAGCAGTTCTTC,CASSLRGVLAGINNEQFF
TRBD1,TRBJ1-4,NA,TRBV2,TGTGCCAGCAGTGCCGACAGGGGGAATGAAAAACTGTTTTTT,CASSADRGNEKLFF
TRBD2,TRBJ2-1,NA,TRBV5-6,TGTGCCAGCAGCTTCTCGGGACTAGGGGCGTATGAGCAGTTCTTC,CASSFSGLGAYEQFF
NA,TRBJ1-5,NA,TRBV19,TGTGCCAGTACCCGTATGTCAGGGGCGAGTGTCAATCAGCCCCAGCATTTT,CASTRMSGASVNQPQHF
NA,TRBJ1-5,NA,TRBV6-1,TGTGCCAGCAGTGAAGCGCCGACAGGTCTTCAGGCGCCCCAGCATTTT,CASSEAPTGLQAPQHF
TRBD2,TRBJ2-7,few,TRBV7-2,TGTGCCAGCAGCCCCCCCGGGGAGGGCTACGAGCAGTACTTC,CASSPPGEGYEQYF
TRBD1,TRBJ1-2,NA,TRBV10-3,TGTGCCATCAGTGAGTCGAATAGGGGGCAGAGTGGCTACACCTTC,CAISESNRGQSGYTF
TRBD1,TRBJ1-5,NA,TRBV27,TGTGCCAGCAGTACCACAGGGGGCCCCCAGCATTTT,CASSTTGGPQHF
NA,TRBJ2-2,NA,TRBV16,TGTGCCAGCAGCCAATCGATGGAGACCGGGGAGCTGTTTTTT,CASSQSMETGELFF
NA,TRBJ2-5,NA,TRBV4-1,TGCGCCAGCAGCCAAGATGGGAACAGGCCAGAGACCCAGTACTTC,CASSQDGNRPETQYF
NA,TRBJ1-1,NA,TRBV5-1,TGCGCCAGCAGTTCGGACTCTAACACTGAAGCTTTCTTT,CASSSDSNTEAFF
NA,TRBJ2-5,NA,TRBV5-5,TGTGCCAGCAGCCCTACCGATCAAGAGACCCAGTACTTC,CASSPTDQETQYF
TRBD2,TRBJ2-3,NA,TRBV10-2,TGCGCCAGCGGCCCCGGGACTAGCGGCGCTTATACGCAGTATTTT,CASGPGTSGAYTQYF
NA,TRBJ1-1,NA,TRBV28,TGTGCCAGCAAGGGGGTGGGACGGATGAACACTGAAGCTTTCTTT,CASKGVGRMNTEAFF
TRBD2,TRBJ2-7,NA,TRBV2,TGTGCCAGCAGGGCTAGCGGAACCTACGAGCAGTACTTC,CASRASGTYEQYF